The 5 T cell receptor beta chains reported below all come from one sample, sequenced in a study of blood T cells in healthy people across ages (dated by TCRdb to the mid-2010s). Libraries were built with 5' RACE. Sequencing used an Illumina HiSeq 2500. A second about 7 to 11 cycle PCR used a sample-barcoded 5' primer and a J-beta primer mix. The public reads were reprocessed in TCRdb via fastp at Q25 and MiXCR, keeping in-frame beta chains. Every CDR3 protein is listed once, alongside the most common genes and DNA of its rows. The sample profile shows 750,000 to 950,000 distinct CDR3 sequences; about 53% of them were found once. Jointly, the top ten make up roughly 40% of the sample. The specimen sequenced was blood. The receptors shown here come from an elderly man in good health.

This clonotype was counted a few times. The V gene is TRBV6-5, the J gene TRBJ2-5; 8 nucleotides line up with TRBD2. The CDR3 totals 15 residues. With 6 bases clipped from V and 5 bases from J, the junction kept 11 bases outside the gene matches. Germline CDR1 MNHEY, CDR2 SVGAGI. This CDR3 reads CASSRLARGMETQYF. In DNA form, the CDR3 reads TGTGCCAGCAGCAGACTAGCGCGAGGGATGGAGACCCAGTACTTC.

This chain connects TRBV4-2 to TRBJ2-4; 10 positions agree with TRBD2. The J call is doubtful: the DNA matches TRBJ2-5 better. The CDR3 is 18 amino acids. CDR1 LGHNA and CDR2 YNFKEQ come from the germline V gene. The CDR3 is CASSQDGLAETFQETQYF. DNA of the CDR3: TGTGCCAGCAGCCAAGATGGACTAGCGGAGACCTTTCAAGAGACCCAGTACTTC.

This chain connects TRBV27 to TRBJ2-1; 8 bases align to TRBD2. The length of the CDR3 is 16 residues. V gave up 2 bases and J gave up 6 bases; unmatched junction bases: 9. CDR1 and CDR2 (germline): MNHEY, SMNVEV (reference sequence). The DNA for the CDR3 is TGTGCCAGCAGTTTACTCGGGACTAGTGGGACCAATGAGCAGTTCTTC. Translated, it gives CASSLLGTSGTNEQFF.

On this clonotype itself: The junction and the germline gene differ at one end; a read error may be behind it. This chain links TRBV20-1 with TRBJ1-5; 7 bases match TRBD1. The germline V gene encodes CDR1 DFQATT and CDR2 SNEGSKA (reference sequence). The CDR3 runs 16 residues. CDR3 nucleotides: TGCGGTGCTAGAGCGACAGGGAGCTATAGCAATCAGCCCCAGCATTTT. This sequence encodes CGARATGSYSNQPQHF.

The chain carries TRBV3-1 and TRBJ2-6, with D possibly TRBD1 on 5 matching bases. Germline V lookup: CDR1 LGHDT, CDR2 YNNKEL (reference sequence). The CDR3 is 15 amino acids. Trimming cost V 1 base and J 2 bases, with 6 bases left between them. The chain's CDR3 is CASSQGGPGANVLTF. CDR3 in DNA: TGTGCCAGCAGCCAAGGGGGCCCTGGGGCCAACGTCCTGACTTTC.